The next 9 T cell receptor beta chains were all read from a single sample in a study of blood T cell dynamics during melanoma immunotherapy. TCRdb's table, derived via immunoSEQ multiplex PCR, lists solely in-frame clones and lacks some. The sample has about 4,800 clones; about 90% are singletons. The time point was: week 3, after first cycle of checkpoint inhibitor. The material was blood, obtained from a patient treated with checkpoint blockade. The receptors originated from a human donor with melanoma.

CDR3 sequence reads: CASSIAQGSTEQFF. CDR3 bases: TGTGCCAGTAGTATTGCACAGGGGAGCACTGAGCAGTTCTTC. The chain carries TRBV19 and TRBJ2-1, with 7 bases lining up with TRBD1. After removal of 3 bases from V and 9 bases from J, the junction contained 8 bases not matched to a gene. This CDR3 has 14 amino acids. The germline CDR1 and CDR2 sequences are LNHDA and SQIVND (reference sequence).

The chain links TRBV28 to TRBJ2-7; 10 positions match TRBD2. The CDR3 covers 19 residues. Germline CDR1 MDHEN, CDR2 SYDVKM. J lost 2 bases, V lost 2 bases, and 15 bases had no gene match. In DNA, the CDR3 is TGTGCCAGCAGTTTAGTCCTCGGGACTAGCGTCCCTTCCGCCTACGAGCAGTACTTC. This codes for CASSLVLGTSVPSAYEQYF.

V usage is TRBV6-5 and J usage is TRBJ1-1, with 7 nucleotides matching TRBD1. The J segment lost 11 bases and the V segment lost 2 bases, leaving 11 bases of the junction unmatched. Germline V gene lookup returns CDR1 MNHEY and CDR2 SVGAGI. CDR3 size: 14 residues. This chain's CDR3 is CASSYADWTGEAFF. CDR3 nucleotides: TGTGCCAGCAGTTACGCCGACTGGACAGGCGAGGCTTTCTTT.

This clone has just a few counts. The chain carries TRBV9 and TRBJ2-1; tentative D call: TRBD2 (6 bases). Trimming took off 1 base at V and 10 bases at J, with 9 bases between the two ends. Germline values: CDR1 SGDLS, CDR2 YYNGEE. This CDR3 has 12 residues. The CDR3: CASSVFSGEQFF. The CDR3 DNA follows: TGTGCCAGCAGCGTATTCAGCGGGGAGCAGTTCTTC.

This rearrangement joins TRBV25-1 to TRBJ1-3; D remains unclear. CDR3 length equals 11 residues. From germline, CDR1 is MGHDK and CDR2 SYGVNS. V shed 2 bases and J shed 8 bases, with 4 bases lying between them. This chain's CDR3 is CASSEGYTIYF. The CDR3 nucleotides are TGTGCCAGCAGTGAAGGATACACCATATATTTT.

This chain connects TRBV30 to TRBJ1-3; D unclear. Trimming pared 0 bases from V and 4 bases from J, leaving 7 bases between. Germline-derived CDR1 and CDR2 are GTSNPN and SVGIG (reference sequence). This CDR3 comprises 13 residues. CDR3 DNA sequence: TGTGCCTGGAGTGTATCCGGGGGAAACACCATATATTTT. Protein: CAWSVSGGNTIYF.

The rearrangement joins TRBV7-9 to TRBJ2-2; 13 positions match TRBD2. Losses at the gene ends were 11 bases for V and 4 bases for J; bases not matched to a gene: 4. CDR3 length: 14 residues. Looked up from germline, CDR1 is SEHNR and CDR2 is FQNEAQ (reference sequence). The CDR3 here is CAGGLAGITGELFF. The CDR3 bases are TGTGCCGGGGGACTAGCGGGGATCACCGGGGAGCTGTTTTTT.

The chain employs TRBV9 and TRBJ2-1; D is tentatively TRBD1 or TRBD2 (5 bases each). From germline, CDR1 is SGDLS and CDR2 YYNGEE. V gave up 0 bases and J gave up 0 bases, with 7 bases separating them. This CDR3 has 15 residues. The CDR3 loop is CASSVGGGSYNEQFF. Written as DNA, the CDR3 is TGTGCCAGCAGCGTAGGTGGGGGCTCCTACAATGAGCAGTTCTTC. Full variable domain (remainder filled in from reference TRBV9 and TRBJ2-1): DSGVTQTPKHLITATGQRVTLRCSPRSGDLSVYWYQQSLDQGLQFLIQYYNGEERAKGNILERFSAQQFPDLHSELNLSSLELGDSALYFCASSVGGGSYNEQFFGPGTRLTVL.

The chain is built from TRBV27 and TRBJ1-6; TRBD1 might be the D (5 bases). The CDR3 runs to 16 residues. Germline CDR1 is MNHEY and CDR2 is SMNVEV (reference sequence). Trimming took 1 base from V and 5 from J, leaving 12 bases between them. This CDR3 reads CASSLFSGRHNSPLHF. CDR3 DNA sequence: TGTGCCAGCAGTTTATTCTCGGGACGCCATAATTCACCCCTCCACTTT.